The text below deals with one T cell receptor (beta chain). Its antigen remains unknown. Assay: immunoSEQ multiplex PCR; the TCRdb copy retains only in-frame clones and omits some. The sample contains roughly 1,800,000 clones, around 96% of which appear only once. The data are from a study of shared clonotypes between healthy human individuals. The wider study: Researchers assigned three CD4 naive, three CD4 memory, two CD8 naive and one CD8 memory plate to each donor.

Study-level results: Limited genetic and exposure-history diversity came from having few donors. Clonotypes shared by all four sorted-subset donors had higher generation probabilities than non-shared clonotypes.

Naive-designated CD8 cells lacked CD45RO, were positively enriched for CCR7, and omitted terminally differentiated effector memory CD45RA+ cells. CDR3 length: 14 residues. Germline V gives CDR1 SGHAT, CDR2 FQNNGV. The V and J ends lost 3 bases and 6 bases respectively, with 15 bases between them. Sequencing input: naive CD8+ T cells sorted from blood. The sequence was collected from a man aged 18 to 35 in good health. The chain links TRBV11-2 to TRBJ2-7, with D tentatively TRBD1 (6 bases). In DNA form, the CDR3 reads TGTGCCAGCAGCTTGGAGGTACAGGGAGTCGAGCAGTACTTC. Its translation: CASSLEVQGVEQYF.